This record covers a single T cell receptor beta chain. This entry comes from a study of blood T cell repertoires in COVID-19. Study-wide context: Samples of COVID-19 (acute and convalescent) were obtained from the United States, Italy and Spain. From T cells, B-cell-depleted T cells, or PBMCs came the material, which was cDNA or gDNA.

Original analysis: Researchers report that nucleated cell counts were estimated from reference gene primer amplification. Only in-frame clones appear in the TCRdb table, and some are missing; sequencing was by immunoSEQ multiplex PCR. V, J and clone size reflect that table, while D and trimming were determined from the DNA. This table has 200,000 to 250,000 clones, about 81% appearing once. From germline, CDR1 is SNHLY and CDR2 FYNNEI. V gave up 7 bases and J gave up 7 bases; unmatched junction bases: 8. This CDR3 contains 14 residues. The Seattle patients, enrolled during active infection, were followed longitudinally.

Material for sequencing was peripheral blood. The J gene is TRBJ1-2, the V gene TRBV2, with 11 bases matching TRBD1. The clonotype comes from a woman in her seventies with COVID-19, enrolled during active disease. This chain's CDR3 is CASTGQGAMGGYTF. The CDR3 DNA reads TGTGCCAGCACCGGACAGGGGGCCATGGGTGGCTACACCTTC.